Sequencing of this T cell receptor beta chain was carried out in a study of tissue T cells after allogeneic stem cell transplantation. This clone was observed a few times. Genes and germline come from the mouse. The read stops 1 residue short of the end of the CDR3; the missing end is completed from the germline J gene. TCRdb's copy holds only in-frame clones and misses some; the assay was immunoSEQ multiplex PCR. The table lists about 17,000 clones, roughly three quarters of them singletons. J was trimmed by 6 bases and V by 2 bases; bases with no gene match: 5. Per germline, CDR1 NNHNN and CDR2 SYGAGS (reference sequence). There are 15 residues in the CDR3.

The gene calls are TRBV13-2 and TRBJ2-7; 13 bases fit TRBD2. The origin of this receptor is a female BALB/c mouse in good health. The MHC haplotype recorded for the strain is H2-d. Sequencing input: spleen. The CDR3 protein is CASGETDWGGFEQYF. The sequenced part of the CDR3 DNA is TGTGCCAGCGGTGAAACGGACTGGGGGGGCTTTGAACAGTAC.